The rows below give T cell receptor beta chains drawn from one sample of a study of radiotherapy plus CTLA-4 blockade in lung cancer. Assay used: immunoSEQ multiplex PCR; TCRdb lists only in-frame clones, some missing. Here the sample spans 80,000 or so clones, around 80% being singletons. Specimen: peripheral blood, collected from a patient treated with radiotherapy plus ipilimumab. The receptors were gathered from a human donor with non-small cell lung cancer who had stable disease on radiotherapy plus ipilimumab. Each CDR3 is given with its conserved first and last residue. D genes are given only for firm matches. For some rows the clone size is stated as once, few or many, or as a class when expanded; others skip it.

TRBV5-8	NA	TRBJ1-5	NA	CASRALLSNQPQHF	TGTGCCAGCAGGGCCTTGCTTAGCAATCAGCCCCAGCATTTT
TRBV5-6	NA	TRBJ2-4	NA	CASSLEGGGVLFQYF	TGTGCCAGCAGCTTGGAAGGTGGAGGGGTGTTGTTTCAGTACTTC
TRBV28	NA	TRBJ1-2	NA	CASSLRGMDYGYTF	TGTGCCAGCAGTTTAAGGGGGATGGACTATGGCTACACCTTC
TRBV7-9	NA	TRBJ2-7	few	CASSSELRGPIYEQYF	TGTGCCAGCAGCTCCGAGCTGAGGGGACCCATCTACGAGCAGTACTTC
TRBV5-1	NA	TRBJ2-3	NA	CASSWDPGDTQYF	TGCGCCAGCAGCTGGGACCCCGGCGATACGCAGTATTTT
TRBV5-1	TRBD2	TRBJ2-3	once	CASSFGGGEDTQYF	TGCGCCAGCAGCTTTGGGGGAGGGGAAGATACGCAGTATTTT
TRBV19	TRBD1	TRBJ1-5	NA	CASRHRQGEHQPQHF	TGTGCCAGTAGACATCGACAGGGGGAGCATCAGCCCCAGCATTTT
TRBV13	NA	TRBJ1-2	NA	CAVIEQISNYGYTF	TGTGCAGTCATAGAGCAGATCTCTAACTATGGCTACACCTTC
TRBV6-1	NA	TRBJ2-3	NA	CASSEVNPDTQYF	TGTGCCAGCAGTGAAGTTAACCCAGATACGCAGTATTTT
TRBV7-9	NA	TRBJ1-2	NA	CASSPGDLHYTF	TGTGCCAGCAGCCCCGGGGACTTGCACTACACCTTC
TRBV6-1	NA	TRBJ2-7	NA	CASSEDGVTRSYEQYF	TGTGCCAGCAGTGAAGACGGAGTGACCCGATCCTACGAGCAGTACTTC
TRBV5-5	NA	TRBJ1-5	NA	CASSLVSGRGNQPQHF	TGTGCCAGCAGCTTGGTGAGTGGCAGGGGAAATCAGCCCCAGCATTTT
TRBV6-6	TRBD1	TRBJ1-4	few	CASSYTGGGKLFF	TGTGCCAGCAGTTATACAGGGGGAGGAAAACTGTTTTTT
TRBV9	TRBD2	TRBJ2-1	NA	CASSILAGAGLGEQFF	TGTGCCAGCAGCATACTAGCGGGGGCAGGGCTGGGGGAGCAGTTCTTC
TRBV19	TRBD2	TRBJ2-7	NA	CASGTSGSYEQYF	TGTGCCAGTGGGACTAGCGGATCCTACGAGCAGTACTTC
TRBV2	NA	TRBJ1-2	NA	CASSDRVLSGYTF	TGTGCCAGCAGTGACCGGGTATTGAGTGGCTACACCTTC